The 4 T cell receptor beta chains listed next were all sequenced from one sample in a study of shared clonotypes between healthy human individuals. Produced via immunoSEQ multiplex PCR; TCRdb's table is partial and in-frame only. The sample contains more than 2 million clones, nearly 97% of which appear only once. Sequenced input: naive CD4+ T cells sorted from blood. The subset: CD45RA+ positively selected. The receptor source for this set is a man younger than 30 in good health.

The chain carries TRBV7-9 and TRBJ2-7; D tentatively fits TRBD1 or TRBD2 (6 bases each). Deletions cut 1 base from V and 2 bases from J, with 15 bases between. CDR1 is SEHNR and CDR2 is FQNEAQ in the germline V gene (reference sequence). The CDR3 extends over 16 amino acids. The DNA for the CDR3 is TGTGCCAGCAGCTTAGAGGGGGTAGCGGTTGCCTACGAGCAGTACTTC. Amino acid sequence: CASSLEGVAVAYEQYF.

The chain couples TRBV19 to TRBJ1-2, with D possibly TRBD1 on 5 matching bases. Deletions cut 5 bases from V and 1 base from J, with 29 bases between. The CDR3 is 20 amino acids. Per germline, CDR1 LNHDA and CDR2 SQIVND (reference sequence). The chain's CDR3 is CASSQPPKLSNSGGNYGYTF. CDR3 sequence (DNA): TGTGCCAGTAGTCAACCACCAAAACTCAGCAACTCTGGGGGTAACTATGGCTACACCTTC.

This clone was found once. This rearrangement joins TRBV30 to TRBJ1-1; 8 bases agree with TRBD1. This CDR3 comprises 16 residues. After removal of 2 bases from V and 4 bases from J, the junction contained 12 bases not matched to a gene. Germline V gives CDR1 GTSNPN, CDR2 SVGIG (reference sequence). The CDR3 sequence: CAWSRAGGGWGTEAFF. In DNA, the CDR3 is TGTGCCTGGAGTAGGGCAGGGGGCGGTTGGGGCACTGAAGCTTTCTTT.

This chain's CDR3 is CASSFLWDGVYEQYF. The CDR3 DNA reads as TGTGCCAGCAGCTTTCTATGGGATGGGGTCTACGAGCAGTACTTC. V usage is TRBV13 and J usage is TRBJ2-7; D remains unclear. Deletions cut 3 bases from V and 3 bases from J, with 15 bases between. Germline V lookup: CDR1 PRHDT, CDR2 FYEKMQ (reference sequence). This CDR3 contains 15 residues.